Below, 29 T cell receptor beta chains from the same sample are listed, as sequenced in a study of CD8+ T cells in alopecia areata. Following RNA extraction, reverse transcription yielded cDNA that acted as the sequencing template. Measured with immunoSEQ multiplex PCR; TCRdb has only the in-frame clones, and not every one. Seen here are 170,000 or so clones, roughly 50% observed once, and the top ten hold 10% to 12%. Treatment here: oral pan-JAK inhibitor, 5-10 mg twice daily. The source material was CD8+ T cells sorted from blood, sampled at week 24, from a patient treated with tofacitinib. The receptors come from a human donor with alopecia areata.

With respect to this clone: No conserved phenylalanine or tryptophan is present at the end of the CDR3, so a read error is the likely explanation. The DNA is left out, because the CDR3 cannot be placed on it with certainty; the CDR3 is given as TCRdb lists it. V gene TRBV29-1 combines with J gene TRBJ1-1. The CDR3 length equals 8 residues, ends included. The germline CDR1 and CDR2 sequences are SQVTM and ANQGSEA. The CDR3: CSAAGGPV.

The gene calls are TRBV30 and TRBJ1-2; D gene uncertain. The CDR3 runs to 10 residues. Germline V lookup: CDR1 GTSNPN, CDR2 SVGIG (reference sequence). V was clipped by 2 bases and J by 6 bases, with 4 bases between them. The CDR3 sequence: CAWSSNGYTF. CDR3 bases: TGTGCCTGGAGTTCGAATGGCTACACCTTC.

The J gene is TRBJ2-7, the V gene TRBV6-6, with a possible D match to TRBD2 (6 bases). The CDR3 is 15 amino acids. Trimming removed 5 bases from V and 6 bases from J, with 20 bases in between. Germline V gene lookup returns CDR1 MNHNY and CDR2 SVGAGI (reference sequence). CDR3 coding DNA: TGTGCCAGCAGTCTCGCGGGATGGGGTGAGCGCGAGCAGTACTTC. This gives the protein CASSLAGWGEREQYF.

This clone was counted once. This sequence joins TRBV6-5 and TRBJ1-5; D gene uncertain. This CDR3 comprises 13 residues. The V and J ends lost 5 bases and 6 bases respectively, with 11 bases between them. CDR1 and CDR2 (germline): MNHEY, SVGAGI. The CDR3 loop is CASSNTQSQPQHF. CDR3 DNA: TGTGCCAGCAGTAATACACAGAGTCAGCCCCAGCATTTT.

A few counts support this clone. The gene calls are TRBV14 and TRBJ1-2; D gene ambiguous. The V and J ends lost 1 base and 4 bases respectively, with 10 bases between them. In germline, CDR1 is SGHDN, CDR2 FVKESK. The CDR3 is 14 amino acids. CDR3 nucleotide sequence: TGTGCCAGCAGCCAAGGATCCGCACCCTATGGCTACACCTTC. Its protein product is CASSQGSAPYGYTF.

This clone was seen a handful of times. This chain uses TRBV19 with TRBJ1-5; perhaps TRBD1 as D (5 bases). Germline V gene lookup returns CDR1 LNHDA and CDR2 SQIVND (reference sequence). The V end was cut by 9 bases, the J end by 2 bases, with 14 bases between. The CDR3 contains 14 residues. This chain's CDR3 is CASLIRDGNQPQHF. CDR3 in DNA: TGTGCCAGCCTCATCCGGGACGGCAATCAGCCCCAGCATTTT.

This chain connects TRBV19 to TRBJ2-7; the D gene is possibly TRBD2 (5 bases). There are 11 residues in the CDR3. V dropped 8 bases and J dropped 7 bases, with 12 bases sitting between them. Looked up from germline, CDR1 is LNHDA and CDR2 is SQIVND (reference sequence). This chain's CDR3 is CASGGVGEQYF. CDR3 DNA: TGTGCCAGTGGAGGCGTGGGGGAGCAGTACTTC. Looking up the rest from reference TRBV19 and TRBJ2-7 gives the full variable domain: DGGITQSPKYLFRKEGQNVTLSCEQNLNHDAMYWYRQDPGQGLRLIYYSQIVNDFQKGDIAEGYSVSREKKESFPLTVTSAQKNPTAFYLCASGGVGEQYFGPGTRLTVT.

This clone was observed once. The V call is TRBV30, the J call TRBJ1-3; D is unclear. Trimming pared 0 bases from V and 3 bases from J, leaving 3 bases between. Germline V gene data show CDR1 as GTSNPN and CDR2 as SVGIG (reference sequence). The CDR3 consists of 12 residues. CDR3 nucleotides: TGTGCCTGGAGTGTACATGGAAACACCATATATTTT. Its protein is CAWSVHGNTIYF.

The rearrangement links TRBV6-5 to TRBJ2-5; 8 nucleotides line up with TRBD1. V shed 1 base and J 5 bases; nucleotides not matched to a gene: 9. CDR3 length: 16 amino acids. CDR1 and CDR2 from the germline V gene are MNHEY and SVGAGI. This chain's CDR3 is CASSYYPDRVSETQYF. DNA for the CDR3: TGTGCCAGCAGTTACTATCCGGACAGGGTATCGGAGACCCAGTACTTC.

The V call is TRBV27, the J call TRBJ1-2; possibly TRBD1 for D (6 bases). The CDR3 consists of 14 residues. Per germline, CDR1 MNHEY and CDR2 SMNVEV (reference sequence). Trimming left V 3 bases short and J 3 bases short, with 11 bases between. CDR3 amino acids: CASSFGGRDYGYTF. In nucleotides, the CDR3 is TGTGCCAGCAGTTTCGGGGGCAGGGACTATGGCTACACCTTC.

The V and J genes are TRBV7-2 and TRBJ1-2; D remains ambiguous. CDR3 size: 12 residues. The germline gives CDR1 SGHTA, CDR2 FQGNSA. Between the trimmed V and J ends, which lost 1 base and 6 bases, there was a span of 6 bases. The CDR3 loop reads CASSLEVDGYTF. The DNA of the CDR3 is TGTGCCAGCAGCTTAGAAGTGGATGGCTACACCTTC. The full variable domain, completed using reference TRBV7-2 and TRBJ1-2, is GAGVSQSPSNKVTEKGKDVELRCDPISGHTALYWYRQSLGQGLEFLIYFQGNSAPDKSGLPSDRFSAERTGGSVSTLTIQRTQQEDSAVYLCASSLEVDGYTFGSGTRLTVV.

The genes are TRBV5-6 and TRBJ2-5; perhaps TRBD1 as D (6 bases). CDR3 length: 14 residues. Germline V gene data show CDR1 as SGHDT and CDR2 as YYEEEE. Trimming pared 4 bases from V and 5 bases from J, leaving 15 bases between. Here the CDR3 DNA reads TGTGCCAGCAGCCCGACAGGTCAGGTTGAGACCCAGTACTTC. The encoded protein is CASSPTGQVETQYF.

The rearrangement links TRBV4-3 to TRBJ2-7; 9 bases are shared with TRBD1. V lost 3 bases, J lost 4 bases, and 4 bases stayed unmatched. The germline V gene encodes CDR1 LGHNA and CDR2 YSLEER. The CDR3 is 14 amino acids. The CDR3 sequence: CASSHRDRAYEQYF. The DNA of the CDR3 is TGCGCCAGCAGCCATCGGGACAGGGCGTACGAGCAGTACTTC.

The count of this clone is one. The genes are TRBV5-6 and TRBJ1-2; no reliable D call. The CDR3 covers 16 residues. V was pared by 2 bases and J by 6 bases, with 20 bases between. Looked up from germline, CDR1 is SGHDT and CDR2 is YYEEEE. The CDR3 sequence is CASSFPEPPGLDGYTF. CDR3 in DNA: TGTGCCAGCAGCTTTCCGGAGCCGCCAGGCCTGGATGGCTACACCTTC.

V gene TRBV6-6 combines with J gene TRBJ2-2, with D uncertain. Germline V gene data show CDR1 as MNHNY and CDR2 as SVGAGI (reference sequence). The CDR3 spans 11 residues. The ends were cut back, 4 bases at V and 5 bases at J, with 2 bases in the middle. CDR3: CASSLTGELFF. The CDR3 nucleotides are TGTGCCAGCAGTTTGACCGGGGAGCTGTTTTTT.

CDR3 sequence: CASGLGSAYGYTF. As DNA, the CDR3 is TGTGCTAGTGGTTTGGGTAGCGCCTATGGCTACACCTTC. This rearrangement joins TRBV12-5 to TRBJ1-2; D is undetermined. Between the trimmed V and J ends, which lost 1 base and 4 bases, there was a span of 7 bases. CDR3 length equals 13 residues. Germline values: CDR1 LGHNT, CDR2 FRNRAP.

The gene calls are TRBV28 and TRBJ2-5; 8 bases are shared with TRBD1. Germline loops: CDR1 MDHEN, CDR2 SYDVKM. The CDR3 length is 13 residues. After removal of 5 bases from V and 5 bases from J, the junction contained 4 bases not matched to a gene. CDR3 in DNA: TGTGCCAGCAGTACCACAGGGGGGGAGACCCAGTACTTC. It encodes CASSTTGGETQYF.

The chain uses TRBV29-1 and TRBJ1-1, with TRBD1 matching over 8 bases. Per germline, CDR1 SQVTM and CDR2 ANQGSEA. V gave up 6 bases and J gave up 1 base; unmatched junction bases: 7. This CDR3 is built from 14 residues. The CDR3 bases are TGCAGCGTCCCCATGACAGGGGCGAACACTGAAGCTTTCTTT. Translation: CSVPMTGANTEAFF.

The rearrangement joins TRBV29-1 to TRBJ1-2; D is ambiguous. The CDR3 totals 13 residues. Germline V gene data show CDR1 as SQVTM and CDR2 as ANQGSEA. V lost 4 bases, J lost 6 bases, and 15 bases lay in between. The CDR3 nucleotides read TGCAGCGTTGCGAGGGAGGTTCACAATGGCTACACCTTC. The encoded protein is CSVAREVHNGYTF. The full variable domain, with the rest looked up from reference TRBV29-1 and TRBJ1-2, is SAVISQKPSRDICQRGTSLTIQCQVDSQVTMMFWYRQQPGQSLTLIATANQGSEATYESGFVIDKFPISRPNLTFSTLTVSNMSPEDSSIYLCSVAREVHNGYTFGSGTRLTVV.

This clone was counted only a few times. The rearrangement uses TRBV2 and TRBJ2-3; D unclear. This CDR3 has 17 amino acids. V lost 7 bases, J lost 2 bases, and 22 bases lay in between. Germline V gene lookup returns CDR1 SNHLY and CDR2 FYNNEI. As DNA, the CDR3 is TGTGCCAGCACCCTTTCCCCCGCAGGAGCAAACACAGATACGCAGTATTTT. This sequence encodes CASTLSPAGANTDTQYF.

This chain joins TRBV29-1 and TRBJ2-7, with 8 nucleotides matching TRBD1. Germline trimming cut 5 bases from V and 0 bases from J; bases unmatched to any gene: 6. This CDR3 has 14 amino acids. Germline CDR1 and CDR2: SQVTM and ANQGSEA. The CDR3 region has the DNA TGCAGCGTTTCCGACAGGGGCAGCTCCTACGAGCAGTACTTC. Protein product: CSVSDRGSSYEQYF.

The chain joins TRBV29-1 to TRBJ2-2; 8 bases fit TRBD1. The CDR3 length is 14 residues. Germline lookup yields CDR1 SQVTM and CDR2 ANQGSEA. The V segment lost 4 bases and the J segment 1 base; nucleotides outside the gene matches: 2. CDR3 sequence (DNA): TGCAGCGTTGTAGGGACAGGGAACACCGGGGAGCTGTTTTTT. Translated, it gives CSVVGTGNTGELFF.

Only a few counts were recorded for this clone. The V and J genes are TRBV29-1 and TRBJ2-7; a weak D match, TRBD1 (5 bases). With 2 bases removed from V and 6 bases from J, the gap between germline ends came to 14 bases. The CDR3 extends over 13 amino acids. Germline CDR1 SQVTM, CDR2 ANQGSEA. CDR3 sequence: CSVEYSAGPEQYF. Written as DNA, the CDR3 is TGCAGCGTTGAATACTCGGCAGGGCCCGAGCAGTACTTC.

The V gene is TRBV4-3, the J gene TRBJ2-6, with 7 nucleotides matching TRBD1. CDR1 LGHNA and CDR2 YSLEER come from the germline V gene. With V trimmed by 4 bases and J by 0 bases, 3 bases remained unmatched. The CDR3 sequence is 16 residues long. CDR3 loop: CASSRDSRSGANVLTF. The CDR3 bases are TGCGCCAGCAGCCGGGACAGCCGCTCTGGGGCCAACGTCCTGACTTTC.

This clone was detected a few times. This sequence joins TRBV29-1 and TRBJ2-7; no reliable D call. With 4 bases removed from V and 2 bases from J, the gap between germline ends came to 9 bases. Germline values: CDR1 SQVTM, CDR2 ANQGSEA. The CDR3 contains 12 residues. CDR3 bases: TGCAGCGTTGTCGACGTTACCTACGAGCAGTACTTC. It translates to CSVVDVTYEQYF.

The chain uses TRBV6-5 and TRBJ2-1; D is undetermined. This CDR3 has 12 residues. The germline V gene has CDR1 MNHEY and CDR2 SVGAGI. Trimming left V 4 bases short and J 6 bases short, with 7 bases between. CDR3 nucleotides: TGTGCCAGCAGTTCAGTCCCCAATGAGCAGTTCTTC. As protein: CASSSVPNEQFF.

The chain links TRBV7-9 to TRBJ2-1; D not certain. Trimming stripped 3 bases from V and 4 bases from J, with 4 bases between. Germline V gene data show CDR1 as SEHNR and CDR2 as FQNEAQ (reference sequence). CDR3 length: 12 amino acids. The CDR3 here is CASSFRYNEQFF. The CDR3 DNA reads TGTGCCAGCAGCTTTCGTTACAATGAGCAGTTCTTC.

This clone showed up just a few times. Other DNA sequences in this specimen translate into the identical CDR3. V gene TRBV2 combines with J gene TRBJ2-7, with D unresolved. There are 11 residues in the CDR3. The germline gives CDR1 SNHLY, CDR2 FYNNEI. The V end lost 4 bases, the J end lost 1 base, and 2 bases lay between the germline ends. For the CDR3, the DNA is TGTGCCAGCAGTGCTTCCTACGAGCAGTACTTC. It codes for CASSASYEQYF.

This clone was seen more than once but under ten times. CDR3 residues: CASSESGYEQYF. CDR3 sequence (DNA): TGCGCCAGCAGTGAGTCGGGGTACGAGCAGTACTTC. The chain has TRBV10-1 and TRBJ2-7; D ambiguous. The CDR3 runs 12 residues. The germline V gene has CDR1 WNHNN and CDR2 SYGVQD (reference sequence). Between the trimmed V and J ends, which lost 0 bases and 4 bases, there was a span of 4 bases.